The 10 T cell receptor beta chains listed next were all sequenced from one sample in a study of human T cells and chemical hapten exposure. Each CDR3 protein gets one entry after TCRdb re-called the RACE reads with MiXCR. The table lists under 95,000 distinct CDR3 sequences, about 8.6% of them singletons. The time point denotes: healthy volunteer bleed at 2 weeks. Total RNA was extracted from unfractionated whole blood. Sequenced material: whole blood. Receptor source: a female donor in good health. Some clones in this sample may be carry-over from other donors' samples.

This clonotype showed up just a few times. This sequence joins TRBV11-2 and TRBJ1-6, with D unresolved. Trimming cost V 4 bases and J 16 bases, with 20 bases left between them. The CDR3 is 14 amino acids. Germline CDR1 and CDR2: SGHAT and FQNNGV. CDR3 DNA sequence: TGTGCCAGCAGCTCTTTGACGGAAATTCACCGTCTCCACTTT. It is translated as CASSSLTEIHRLHF.

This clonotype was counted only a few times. The CDR3 here is CASSPRVASVNDEQFF. In DNA form, the CDR3 reads TGTGCCAGCAGCCCCCGAGTGGCTAGCGTCAACGATGAGCAGTTCTTC. The chain is built from TRBV14 and TRBJ2-1; possibly TRBD2 for D (6 bases). V lost 4 bases and J 8 bases, leaving 21 bases between the germline ends. Germline lookup yields CDR1 SGHDN and CDR2 FVKESK. CDR3 length: 16 residues. The whole variable domain, filled in from reference TRBV14 and TRBJ2-1, reads EAGVTQFPSHSVIEKGQTVTLRCDPISGHDNLYWYRRVMGKEIKFLLHFVKESKQDESGMPNNRFLAERTGGTYSTLKVQPAELEDSGVYFCASSPRVASVNDEQFFGPGTRLTVL.

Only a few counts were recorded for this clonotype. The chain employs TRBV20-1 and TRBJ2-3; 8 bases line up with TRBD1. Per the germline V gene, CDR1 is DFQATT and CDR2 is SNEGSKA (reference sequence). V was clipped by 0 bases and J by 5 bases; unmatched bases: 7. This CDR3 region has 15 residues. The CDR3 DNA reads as TGCAGTGCTAGAGATTTCAGGGGGCGGGAAGATACGCAGTATTTT. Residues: CSARDFRGREDTQYF.

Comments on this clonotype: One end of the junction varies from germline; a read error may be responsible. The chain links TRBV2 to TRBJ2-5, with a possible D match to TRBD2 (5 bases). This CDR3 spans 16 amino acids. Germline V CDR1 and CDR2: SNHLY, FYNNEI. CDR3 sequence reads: CASSDSFGSPQEIQYF. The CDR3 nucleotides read TGTGCCAGCAGTGACTCGTTTGGGAGTCCCCAAGAGATCCAGTACTTC.

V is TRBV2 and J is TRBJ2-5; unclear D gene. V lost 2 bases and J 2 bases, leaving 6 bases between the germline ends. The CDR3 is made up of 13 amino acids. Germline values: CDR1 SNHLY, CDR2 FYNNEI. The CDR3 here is CASSETRQETQYF. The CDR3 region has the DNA TGTGCCAGCAGTGAAACAAGACAAGAGACCCAGTACTTC.

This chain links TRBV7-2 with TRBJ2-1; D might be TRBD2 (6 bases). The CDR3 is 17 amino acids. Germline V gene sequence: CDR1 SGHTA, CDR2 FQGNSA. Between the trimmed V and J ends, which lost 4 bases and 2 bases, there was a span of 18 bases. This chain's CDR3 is CASSWGSGTPTYNEQFF. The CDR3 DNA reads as TGTGCCAGCAGCTGGGGATCCGGGACTCCTACCTACAATGAGCAGTTCTTC.

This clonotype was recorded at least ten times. The CDR3 here is CASSLDRRDTGELFF. In nucleotides, the CDR3 is TGTGCCAGCAGCTTAGACAGGAGGGACACCGGGGAGCTGTTTTTT. The chain links TRBV7-2 to TRBJ2-2, with D tentatively TRBD2 (6 bases). CDR3 length: 15 amino acids. CDR1 SGHTA and CDR2 FQGNSA come from the germline V gene. The ends were cut back, 1 base at V and 3 bases at J, with 9 bases in the middle.

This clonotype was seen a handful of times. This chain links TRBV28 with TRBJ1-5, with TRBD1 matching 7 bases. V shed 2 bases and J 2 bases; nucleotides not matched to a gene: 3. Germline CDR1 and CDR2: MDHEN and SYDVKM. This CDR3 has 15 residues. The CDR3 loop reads CASSLEGAGNQPQHF. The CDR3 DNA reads TGTGCCAGCAGTTTAGAGGGGGCTGGCAATCAGCCCCAGCATTTT.

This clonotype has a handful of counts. CDR3 sequence (DNA): TGCGCCAGCAGCCCCCGGACTAGCGGGACCTGGAATGAGCAGTTCTTC. Its translation is CASSPRTSGTWNEQFF. The chain joins TRBV5-1 to TRBJ2-1, with TRBD2 matching over 12 bases. V lost 4 bases to trimming and J lost 7 bases; unmatched junction nucleotides: 9. This CDR3 is 16 amino acids long. CDR1 and CDR2 (germline): SGHRS, YFSETQ.

CDR3 sequence reads: CASSQVQGLFNEQFF. In nucleotides, the CDR3 is TGTGCCAGCAGCCAAGTGCAGGGGTTATTCAATGAGCAGTTCTTC. V is TRBV14 and J is TRBJ2-1, with D possibly TRBD1 on 6 matching bases. The germline V and J ends were trimmed by 1 base and 6 bases, with 13 bases remaining between them. Germline values: CDR1 SGHDN, CDR2 FVKESK. The CDR3 is 15 residues long.